What follows are 31 T cell receptor beta chains derived from one specimen sequenced in a study of CD8 T cells in Susac syndrome (dated by TCRdb to between 2018 and 2020). The method behind the library was the immunoSEQ multiplex PCR assay. RNA was extracted using the RNeasy kit, and roughly 0.45 to 1 microgram was reverse transcribed with random hexamers. Clones were called with MiXCR by TCRdb after fastp trimmed the public reads at Q25, and only in-frame beta chains were retained. A single entry per CDR3 protein holds the most common genes and DNA from its merged rows. The sample table contains about 190,000 distinct CDR3 sequences; only one count was recorded for approximately 94% of them. The ten largest clonotypes hold around 0.096% of the sample. The material sequenced was CD4+ T cells from PBMCs. The receptors come from a human donor with Susac syndrome.

This chain uses TRBV28 with TRBJ1-1, with unresolved D. The V end was cut by 5 bases, the J end by 0 bases, with 10 bases between. Per the germline V gene, CDR1 is MDHEN and CDR2 is SYDVKM. The CDR3 covers 14 residues. The CDR3 coding sequence is TGTGCCAGCAGTGTCTTGACGGTGAACACTGAAGCTTTCTTT. Translation gives CASSVLTVNTEAFF.

The CDR3 spells CASSQDGGRDTQYF. In DNA, the CDR3 is TGCGCCAGCAGCCAAGATGGGGGAAGGGATACGCAGTATTTT. V usage is TRBV4-3 and J usage is TRBJ2-3; TRBD1 or TRBD2 may be the D gene (5 bases each). CDR1 is LGHNA, CDR2 YSLEER, per germline. The ends were cut back, 0 bases at V and 6 bases at J, with 10 bases in the middle. The CDR3 spans 14 residues.

The CDR3 DNA follows: TGTGCCAGCAGCACTTATCCAAATGAGCAGTTCTTC. It specifies CASSTYPNEQFF. J is TRBJ2-1 and V is TRBV7-2; D remains unclear. Germline V gene sequence: CDR1 SGHTA, CDR2 FQGNSA. The CDR3 totals 12 residues. V lost 5 bases and J lost 7, with 9 bases in between.

V and J are TRBV9 and TRBJ1-6, with TRBD1 matching over 9 bases. Looked up from germline, CDR1 is SGDLS and CDR2 is YYNGEE. Unmatched junction bases numbered 9, after V lost 3 bases and J lost 8 bases. CDR3 length: 16 residues. CDR3 sequence reads: CASSEGGQGSDSPLHF. The CDR3 coding sequence is TGTGCCAGCAGCGAGGGAGGACAGGGGTCGGATTCACCCCTCCACTTT.

This chain connects TRBV30 to TRBJ2-3; 7 positions match TRBD2. The CDR3 runs to 14 residues. Trimming removed 0 bases from V and 14 bases from J; junction bases left unmatched: 14. CDR1 is GTSNPN, CDR2 SVGIG, per germline (reference sequence). The CDR3 bases are TGTGCCTGGAGTGTCCAGTCATGGGGGGGTCCTAGGTATTTT. Protein sequence: CAWSVQSWGGPRYF.

V gene TRBV3-1 combines with J gene TRBJ1-1; D possibly corresponds to TRBD1 (5 bases). V was cut by 2 bases and J by 4 bases, with 14 bases left in between. This CDR3 contains 15 residues. CDR1 is LGHDT, CDR2 YNNKEL, per germline (reference sequence). CDR3 coding DNA: TGTGCCAGCAGCCAAATGCAGGGCATAGGCACTGAAGCTTTCTTT. It encodes CASSQMQGIGTEAFF.

The chain combines TRBV12-3 or TRBV12-4 with TRBJ2-1; 9 positions agree with TRBD2. The CDR3 contains 17 residues. V lost 8 bases to trimming and J lost 0 bases; unmatched junction nucleotides: 11. The CDR3 sequence is CASVAGAPLSSYNEQFF. In DNA, the CDR3 is TGTGCCAGCGTAGCGGGGGCCCCTTTGAGCTCCTACAATGAGCAGTTCTTC.

This chain connects TRBV12-3 or TRBV12-4 to TRBJ1-5, with D unresolved. CDR3 size: 13 residues. Between the trimmed V and J ends, which lost 2 bases and 2 bases, there was a span of 4 bases. The DNA for the CDR3 is TGTGCCAGCAGTTTAAATGGCAATCAGCCCCAGCATTTT. It translates to CASSLNGNQPQHF.

CDR3 bases: TGTGCCAGCAGTTCCTCTACGGTAGCGGGGGGTCGAGGCCTCCGGGAGACCCAGTACTTC. Its translation: CASSSSTVAGGRGLRETQYF. This chain joins TRBV6-5 and TRBJ2-5, with 10 positions matching TRBD2. Germline V gives CDR1 MNHEY, CDR2 SVGAGI. The CDR3 covers 20 residues. Losses at the gene ends were 4 bases for V and 5 bases for J; bases not matched to a gene: 22.

The V call is TRBV5-6, the J call TRBJ2-2; D is tentatively TRBD1 or TRBD2 (5 bases each). Germline V gene sequence: CDR1 SGHDT, CDR2 YYEEEE. The CDR3 loop spans 15 amino acids. With 0 bases removed from V and 5 bases from J, the gap between germline ends came to 11 bases. The CDR3 DNA follows: TGTGCCAGCAGCTTGGTGGGGGATCTAACCGGGGAGCTGTTTTTT. Residues: CASSLVGDLTGELFF.

The chain combines TRBV20-1 with TRBJ2-7; D is perhaps TRBD1 or TRBD2 (6 bases each). V lost 6 bases to trimming and J lost 4 bases, with 19 bases between them. The V gene's germline CDR1 is DFQATT and CDR2 SNEGSKA (reference sequence). The CDR3 extends over 14 amino acids. The CDR3 loop is CSAPGGGQSYEQYF. DNA for the CDR3: TGCAGTGCCCCCGGAGGGGGGCAGTCTTACGAGCAGTACTTC.

The chain uses TRBV5-4 and TRBJ2-3; 9 bases align to TRBD2. This CDR3 comprises 18 residues. CDR1 is SGHNT and CDR2 is YYREEE in the germline V gene (reference sequence). With V trimmed by 5 bases and J by 0 bases, 13 bases remained unmatched. For the CDR3, the DNA is TGTGCCAGCAGACCTAGACTAGCGGAGCCTTTTAGCACAGATACGCAGTATTTT. It specifies CASRPRLAEPFSTDTQYF.

This clonotype was counted only a few times. The V gene is TRBV7-3, the J gene TRBJ2-5; tentatively, D is TRBD1 (5 bases). Germline-derived CDR1 and CDR2 are SGHTA and FQGTGA. V shed 3 bases and J shed 7 bases, with 12 bases lying between them. CDR3 length: 13 amino acids. The DNA for the CDR3 is TGTGCCAGCAGCTTGCAGGGTAGTGGGACCCAGTACTTC. This encodes CASSLQGSGTQYF. Variable domain in full (rest from reference TRBV7-3 and TRBJ2-5): GAGVSQTPSNKVTEKGKYVELRCDPISGHTALYWYRQSLGQGPEFLIYFQGTGAADDSGLPNDRFFAVRPEGSVSTLKIQRTERGDSAVYLCASSLQGSGTQYFGPGTRLLVL.

The chain couples TRBV30 to TRBJ1-1; the D gene is possibly TRBD1 (6 bases). The V and J ends lost 2 bases and 5 bases respectively, with 18 bases between them. The length of the CDR3 is 15 residues. Germline loops: CDR1 GTSNPN, CDR2 SVGIG (reference sequence). CDR3 in amino acids: CAWSLALTGRTEAFF. DNA for the CDR3: TGTGCCTGGAGTTTAGCCTTGACAGGAAGGACTGAAGCTTTCTTT.

The V call is TRBV7-2, the J call TRBJ2-5; 12 bases line up with TRBD2. The germline CDR1 and CDR2 sequences are SGHTA and FQGNSA. The V and J ends lost 7 bases and 5 bases, in that order; junction bases with no gene match: 14. This CDR3 spans 17 amino acids. The DNA for the CDR3 is TGTGCCAGCACCCCGAATCTAGCGGGGGGGCTATCGGAGACCCAGTACTTC. This gives the protein CASTPNLAGGLSETQYF.

The chain has TRBV12-3 or TRBV12-4 and TRBJ2-5; D uncertain. V lost 3 bases, J lost 7 bases, and 12 bases lay in between. CDR3 length: 13 amino acids. CDR3: CASSFSLWGTQYF. The CDR3 DNA follows: TGTGCCAGCAGTTTTAGCCTTTGGGGGACCCAGTACTTC.

The chain carries TRBV4-1 and TRBJ2-1; D unclear. The CDR3 consists of 13 residues. CDR1 and CDR2 (germline): MGHRA, YSYEKL. Trimming stripped 4 bases from V and 10 bases from J, with 14 bases between. In nucleotides, the CDR3 is TGCGCCAGCAGCCGCGTAATCGGAGCCGAGCAGTTCTTC. The encoded protein is CASSRVIGAEQFF.

This sequence joins TRBV9 and TRBJ2-7; D is unresolved. CDR3 length equals 14 residues. V was clipped by 0 bases and J by 4 bases, with 11 bases between them. CDR1 SGDLS and CDR2 YYNGEE come from the germline V gene. The CDR3 sequence is CASSVASSSYEQYF. CDR3 in DNA: TGTGCCAGCAGCGTAGCCAGCAGCAGTTACGAGCAGTACTTC. The full variable domain, in which reference TRBV9 and TRBJ2-7 provide the parts outside the CDR3, is DSGVTQTPKHLITATGQRVTLRCSPRSGDLSVYWYQQSLDQGLQFLIQYYNGEERAKGNILERFSAQQFPDLHSELNLSSLELGDSALYFCASSVASSSYEQYFGPGTRLTVT.

The chain is built from TRBV19 and TRBJ1-2; 7 nucleotides match TRBD1. V lost 6 bases, J lost 0 bases, and 4 bases stayed unmatched. The CDR3 runs 14 residues. Looked up from germline, CDR1 is LNHDA and CDR2 is SQIVND (reference sequence). In nucleotides, the CDR3 is TGTGCCAGTAGCGCGACAGGGACTAACTATGGCTACACCTTC. Its protein product is CASSATGTNYGYTF.

The chain has TRBV5-1 and TRBJ2-2; TRBD2 agrees at 12 bases. This CDR3 comprises 17 residues. From germline, CDR1 is SGHRS and CDR2 YFSETQ. Unmatched junction bases numbered 8, after V lost 4 bases and J lost 4 bases. Here the CDR3 reads CASSVPSGGAGTGELFF. The DNA of the CDR3 is TGCGCCAGCAGCGTCCCTAGCGGGGGGGCCGGCACCGGGGAGCTGTTTTTT. The whole variable domain, filled in from reference TRBV5-1 and TRBJ2-2, reads KAGVTQTPRYLIKTRGQQVTLSCSPISGHRSVSWYQQTPGQGLQFLFEYFSETQRNKGNFPGRFSGRQFSNSRSEMNVSTLELGDSALYLCASSVPSGGAGTGELFFGEGSRLTVL.

This clonotype was observed once. V is TRBV3-1 and J is TRBJ1-1; 7 positions agree with TRBD1. V was pared by 0 bases and J by 0 bases, with 1 base of the junction left unmatched. Germline loops: CDR1 LGHDT, CDR2 YNNKEL (reference sequence). The CDR3 totals 15 residues. The CDR3 here is CASSQDRGMNTEAFF. CDR3 coding DNA: TGTGCCAGCAGCCAAGACAGGGGGATGAACACTGAAGCTTTCTTT. Full variable domain (missing parts from reference TRBV3-1 and TRBJ1-1): DTAVSQTPKYLVTQMGNDKSIKCEQNLGHDTMYWYKQDSKKFLKIMFSYNNKELIINETVPNRFSPKSPDKAHLNLHINSLELGDSAVYFCASSQDRGMNTEAFFGQGTRLTVV.

This sequence joins TRBV2 and TRBJ2-7, with no clear D. This CDR3 has 15 residues. V was shortened by 0 bases and J by 6 bases, with 15 bases between the two germline ends. In germline, CDR1 is SNHLY, CDR2 FYNNEI. This chain's CDR3 is CASSEARPPFAEQYF. The CDR3 DNA is TGTGCCAGCAGTGAAGCGCGCCCGCCGTTTGCCGAGCAGTACTTC.

The rearrangement uses TRBV12-3 or TRBV12-4 and TRBJ2-3; 7 nucleotides line up with TRBD2. With V trimmed by 5 bases and J by 2 bases, 7 bases remained unmatched. The CDR3 loop spans 15 amino acids. The CDR3 here is CASSPRDYFTDTQYF. In DNA form, the CDR3 reads TGTGCCAGCAGTCCCCGGGACTATTTCACAGATACGCAGTATTTT.

The rearrangement links TRBV30 to TRBJ2-2; no clear D gene. The germline gives CDR1 GTSNPN, CDR2 SVGIG (reference sequence). V was shortened by 8 bases and J by 1 base, with 8 bases between the two germline ends. The CDR3 is 12 residues long. The CDR3 region is CARTENTGELFF. The CDR3 bases are TGTGCCCGAACTGAGAACACCGGGGAGCTGTTTTTT.

This chain uses TRBV29-1 with TRBJ1-1, with D possibly TRBD1 on 5 matching bases. The CDR3 spans 13 residues. V gave up 3 bases and J gave up 5 bases, with 13 bases separating them. Germline V gives CDR1 SQVTM, CDR2 ANQGSEA. The CDR3 spells CSVEGGRNTEAFF. In nucleotides, the CDR3 is TGCAGCGTTGAGGGGGGAAGAAATACTGAAGCTTTCTTT. Together with reference TRBV29-1 and TRBJ1-1, the CDR3 gives the full variable domain: SAVISQKPSRDICQRGTSLTIQCQVDSQVTMMFWYRQQPGQSLTLIATANQGSEATYESGFVIDKFPISRPNLTFSTLTVSNMSPEDSSIYLCSVEGGRNTEAFFGQGTRLTVV.

This clonotype was seen only once. V gene TRBV5-6 combines with J gene TRBJ2-6; 9 bases are a match to TRBD1. J was trimmed by 2 bases and V by 9 bases; bases with no gene match: 9. CDR3 length: 16 amino acids. Looked up from germline, CDR1 is SGHDT and CDR2 is YYEEEE. The CDR3 loop is CATVIYRGPGANVLTF. In nucleotides, the CDR3 is TGTGCCACCGTAATATACAGGGGGCCTGGGGCCAACGTCCTGACTTTC.

The chain combines TRBV20-1 with TRBJ2-3; D call uncertain. Trimming stripped 0 bases from V and 3 bases from J, with 10 bases between. The CDR3 spans 14 residues. CDR1 is DFQATT, CDR2 SNEGSKA, per germline (reference sequence). The CDR3 reads CSAREPLGTDTQYF. In nucleotides, the CDR3 is TGCAGTGCTAGAGAGCCTCTGGGGACAGATACGCAGTATTTT.

The rearrangement links TRBV6-5 to TRBJ1-2; no reliable D call. V was trimmed by 5 bases and J by 1 base, leaving 11 bases between them. Germline assignment: CDR1 MNHEY and CDR2 SVGAGI. The CDR3 covers 14 residues. The DNA of the CDR3 is TGTGCCAGCAGTCCACAGCAATTTAACTATGGCTACACCTTC. This gives the protein CASSPQQFNYGYTF.

The CDR3 spells CASRRLSTSGVTANTGELFF. CDR3 DNA sequence: TGTGCCAGCAGACGCCTATCGACTAGCGGGGTTACAGCGAACACCGGGGAGCTGTTTTTT. The rearrangement uses TRBV6-1 and TRBJ2-2; 11 bases agree with TRBD2. The CDR3 is made up of 20 amino acids. Per the germline V gene, CDR1 is MNHNS and CDR2 is SASEGT. The V and J ends lost 6 bases and 0 bases, in that order; junction bases with no gene match: 15.

The chain employs TRBV30 and TRBJ2-6, with no clear D. V dropped 0 bases and J dropped 0 bases, with 9 bases sitting between them. The V gene's germline CDR1 is GTSNPN and CDR2 SVGIG (reference sequence). The CDR3 length is 16 residues. The CDR3 coding sequence is TGTGCCTGGAGTGTATCCAGGAGCTCTGGGGCCAACGTCCTGACTTTC. This translates into CAWSVSRSSGANVLTF.

This clonotype showed up just once. J is TRBJ2-2 and V is TRBV11-1; no reliable D call. The CDR3 loop spans 14 amino acids. CDR1 is SGHAT and CDR2 is FQDESV in the germline V gene (reference sequence). The ends were cut back, 4 bases at V and 1 base at J, with 7 bases in the middle. In nucleotides, the CDR3 is TGTGCCAGCAGCTGGGTTAGGAACACCGGGGAGCTGTTTTTT. Its protein product is CASSWVRNTGELFF.